The rows below give T cell receptor beta chains drawn from one sample of a study of T cell responses to AZD1222 COVID-19 vaccine. Produced via immunoSEQ multiplex PCR; TCRdb's table is partial and in-frame only. This table holds around 210,000 clones, approximately 94% found once. Source: peripheral blood, taken 28 days after the second dose of the MenACWY control vaccine. All receptors come from an adult who received the MenACWY meningococcal vaccine as a control. CDR3s include the opening cysteine and the closing phenylalanine or tryptophan. A D gene is named only where the DNA matches it firmly. For some rows the clone size is stated as once, few or many, or as a class when expanded; others skip it.

size	V	J	D	DNA	CDR3
-	TRBV15	TRBJ1-5	-	TGTGCCACCAGCAGAGATTGGCCGGTCGATCAGCCCCAGCATTTT	CATSRDWPVDQPQHF
-	TRBV30	TRBJ2-2	TRBD2	TGTGCCTGGAGAGGGCTAGCGGGGTCTCTTACCGGGGAGCTGTTTTTT	CAWRGLAGSLTGELFF
-	TRBV6-5	TRBJ1-5	TRBD1	TGTGCCAGCAGGCCCGACAGGGGAGCGTATCAGCCCCAGCATTTT	CASRPDRGAYQPQHF
-	TRBV19	TRBJ2-1	TRBD2	TGTGCCAGTACAAAGGGGTGGGACTACGCCTACAATGAGCAGTTCTTC	CASTKGWDYAYNEQFF
-	TRBV6-4	TRBJ2-2	TRBD2	TGTGCCAGCAAGAGGACTAGCGAAGACGGGGAGCTGTTTTTT	CASKRTSEDGELFF
-	TRBV28	TRBJ2-3	TRBD2	TGTGCCAGCGCCCGGGGAGGGGCCCAGTATTTT	CASARGGAQYF
-	TRBV11-2	TRBJ2-1	TRBD2	TGTGCCAGCACCTCCCCGCCCAGGACTAGCGGATACAATGAGCAGTTCTTC	CASTSPPRTSGYNEQFF
once	TRBV29-1	TRBJ2-2	-	TGCAGCGTTTCCTCGAATACCGGGGAGCTGTTTTTT	CSVSSNTGELFF
-	TRBV4-3	TRBJ1-2	-	TGCGCCAGCAGCCAAGTTCGAGCCGGGGATGGCTACACCTTC	CASSQVRAGDGYTF
-	TRBV5-1	TRBJ1-1	-	TGCGCCAGCAGCCCCGCGGCAGGGGTGGACACTGAAGCTTTCTTT	CASSPAAGVDTEAFF
-	TRBV24-1	TRBJ1-2	-	TGTGCCACCAGTGACCCGACAGCGGCTAACTATGGCTACACCTTC	CATSDPTAANYGYTF
-	TRBV5-1	TRBJ2-3	-	TGCGCCAGCCGGACGGGCGCAGATACGCAGTATTTT	CASRTGADTQYF
-	TRBV4-1	TRBJ1-2	TRBD1	TGCGCCAGCACCCCGAAGGATACAGGGGGCGTATATGGCTACACCTTC	CASTPKDTGGVYGYTF
-	TRBV24-1	TRBJ2-1	TRBD2	TGTGCCACCAGTGACCTTAGCGGGGACTCCTACAATGAGCAGTTCTTC	CATSDLSGDSYNEQFF
-	TRBV9	TRBJ1-1	-	TGTGCCAGCAGCGTAGGCCCAGGATCGAACACTGAAGCTTTCTTT	CASSVGPGSNTEAFF
-	TRBV27	TRBJ2-2	-	TGTGCCAGCAGTTACTCCGCCTTGGGGAGAGGGGAGCTGTTTTTT	CASSYSALGRGELFF
once	TRBV7-9	TRBJ2-5	-	TGTGCCAGCAGCCCCCGGGCAGAGCAAGAGACCCAGTACTTC	CASSPRAEQETQYF
-	TRBV28	TRBJ2-1	TRBD2	TGTGCCAGCAGCTCGCCGGGACTAGACAATGAGCAGTTCTTC	CASSSPGLDNEQFF
-	TRBV2	TRBJ2-2	-	TGTGCCAGCACGGCTTCCGGGGAGCTGTTTTTT	CASTASGELFF
-	TRBV5-1	TRBJ2-7	TRBD2	TGCGCCAGCAGCTTGCGGGCGGGGGGCCCCTACGAGCAGTACTTC	CASSLRAGGPYEQYF
-	TRBV7-9	TRBJ2-1	-	TGTGCCAGCAGCCCAGGACAGGAGCAGTTCTTC	CASSPGQEQFF
few	TRBV28	TRBJ2-6	-	TGTGCCAGCTGTAAAGGGGTGGACTCTGGGGCCAACGTCCTGACTTTC	CASCKGVDSGANVLTF
-	TRBV7-2	TRBJ1-4	TRBD1	TGTGCCAGCACTACCGGGACAGGGGTTGAAAAACTGTTTTTT	CASTTGTGVEKLFF
-	TRBV27	TRBJ1-2	-	TGTGCCAGCAGTTTACAGGCAAGTGGTAGCTATGGCTACACCTTC	CASSLQASGSYGYTF
-	TRBV4-2	TRBJ1-5	TRBD1	TGTGCCAGCAGCCAAGTCCAGAACAGGGGAGGCAATCAGCCCCAGCATTTT	CASSQVQNRGGNQPQHF
-	TRBV14	TRBJ1-6	TRBD1	TGTGCCAGCAGCCAAGTGACAGGGGGTAATCCACCCCTCCACTTT	CASSQVTGGNPPLHF
-	TRBV7-9	TRBJ2-5	-	TGTGCCAGCAGCGGACAGCAAGAGACCCAGTACTTC	CASSGQQETQYF
-	TRBV7-9	TRBJ2-1	-	TGTGCCAGCAGCCTCGCTAGGGACGCCGTGGATCATGAGCAGTTCTTC	CASSLARDAVDHEQFF
-	TRBV18	TRBJ2-3	TRBD1	TGTGCCAGCTCACCCCGGACAGGGGCGCTCGGCGATACGCAGTATTTT	CASSPRTGALGDTQYF
-	TRBV19	TRBJ1-5	-	TGTGCCAGTAGTATATCGGGCTTCAATCAGCCCCAGCATTTT	CASSISGFNQPQHF
-	TRBV6-5	TRBJ1-6	-	TGTGCCAGCAGTTACTCGCCTCCAGGGGAGGATTCACCCCTCCACTTT	CASSYSPPGEDSPLHF
once	TRBV7-9	TRBJ2-3	-	TGTGCCAGCAGCTCCACAACTGACGGATCAAGCACAGATACGCAGTATTTT	CASSSTTDGSSTDTQYF
-	TRBV14	TRBJ1-5	-	TGTGCCAGCAGCCAAGAGCAGGGATGGGATTATTATAAGGGCAATCAGCCCCAGCATTTT	CASSQEQGWDYYKGNQPQHF
-	TRBV30	TRBJ2-7	-	TGTGCCTGGACCGGGGGCTACGAGCAGTACTTC	CAWTGGYEQYF
-	TRBV19	TRBJ2-3	-	TGTGCCAGTAGTCCCAGCCATGATACGCAGTATTTT	CASSPSHDTQYF
-	TRBV2	TRBJ2-7	TRBD1	TGTGCCAGCAGGAAGACCGGGACAGGACTATACGAGCAGTACTTC	CASRKTGTGLYEQYF
-	TRBV3-1/TRBV3-2	TRBJ2-7	-	TGTGCCAGCAGCCATTTGGGGAACGAGCAGTACTTC	CASSHLGNEQYF
-	TRBV4-2	TRBJ1-5	-	TGTGCCAGCAGCCAAGATTTGGAGGTTCTGGGAAATATGCATTTT	CASSQDLEVLGNMHF